This T cell receptor beta chain was recovered during a study of patients and donors after allogeneic stem cell transplantation. From the RT-PCR reads, TCRdb called clonotypes with MiXCR, one entry per CDR3 protein. The sample carries approximately 200,000 distinct CDR3 sequences, approximately 41% recorded once. The germline V gene encodes CDR1 SGHRS and CDR2 YFSETQ. This CDR3 has 14 residues. The V end was cut by 0 bases, the J end by 5 bases, with 11 bases between. Sample: blood, either unsorted or a sorted T cell fraction (not recorded which). The clonotype originates from a human donor who was either an allogeneic HSCT recipient or a stem cell or donor lymphocyte infusion donor (not recorded which). It is not recorded whose cells these are; they may come from a transplant donor. The V and J genes are TRBV5-1 and TRBJ1-2; the D is unclear. CDR3 nucleotides: TGCGCCAGCAGCTTGGGAGTGATGTGGTATGGCTACACCTTC. It is translated as CASSLGVMWYGYTF.